The entry below gives a single TCR beta chain sequence along with its context. In its sample, this clonotype was seen a few times. The antigen it recognizes is unknown. The sample holds no much larger clone one base away, and base qualities are not on file. The junction carries 6 bases between V and J, which are trimmed by 3 bases and 0 bases respectively. Inclusive of the bounding cysteine and phenylalanine, the CDR3 is 14 residues long. Only CDR3 DNA remains: 42 bases, in frame from the first base. Looking up the germline V gene (reference sequence) yields CDR1 LNHDA and CDR2 SQIVND. This sample stems from a study of molecular identifiers for immune sequencing clone quantification (dated by TCRdb to between 2018 and 2020). A note on the overall study: For a replicate experiment, RNA from roughly 21,000 or 96,000 naive CD8 T cells was divided into five aliquots, of which four were sequenced. The study was a methods study using CD8 T cells to benchmark molecular-identifier clustering-based TCR repertoire sequencing (MIDCIRS) and TCR RNA copy counting. General findings and caveats noted by the study authors: Highly expanded clone sizes could be underestimated if identical TCR molecules share a barcode. Spiked-in Jurkat TCR RNA equal to a single cell's worth was reported to be detectable even within 1,200,000 naive CD8 T cells. Modeling estimated 3 to 3.5 recovered TCR RNA copies per cell, compared with about 10 by digital PCR, which implies roughly 30% capture efficiency. The naive libraries included spiked-in Jurkat TCR RNA (fewer than eleven copies' worth), and this RNA is not part of the donor repertoire. When barcode sub-clustering was omitted, TCR diversity was inflated by chimeric consensus sequences, with chimeras reaching as high as 47%. In CMV-specific effector cells, clones with more than 20 RNA copies accounted for over 97% of molecules, whereas in naive cells such clones accounted for under 1%.

Libraries of naive CD8 T cells were built from anywhere between roughly 17,000 and 1,100,000 sorted cells, with 10%, 30% or 50% of the purified RNA used. On a BD FACSAria II, naive CD8 T cells were FACS-sorted as CD8+CD4-CCR7+CD45RA+ and collected into RLT Plus buffer. To test detection sensitivity, Jurkat RNA equivalent to about eleven TCR copies was spiked into samples of about 19,000-1,000,000 naive CD8 T cells. Enrichment of CD8 T cells was done with RosetteSep CD8+ T Cell Enrichment Cocktail plus Ficoll-Paque, and ACK red cell lysis came afterward. Library construction relied on PCR. Sequencing instrument: Illumina HiSeq 4000. Bulk TCR libraries were generated as previously described, with the TCR primers listed in Table S5 used. Total RNA was purified with the Qiagen AllPrep DNA/RNA kit. Before analysis, reads from multiple sequencing runs of one library were combined. Under the source paper's analysis protocol: Reads were retained only if their TCR constant sequence matched exactly, and those retained reads were trimmed to 150 nt and grouped according to their 12-nt molecular barcodes. Reads in each barcode group were sub-clustered using a 15% Levenshtein threshold, and a quality-weighted consensus sequence was built for each RNA molecule. Non-functional sequences were discarded, and so were lower-count sequences lying one edit away from another sequence. Based on a fit of two negative binomial distributions, barcode sub-clusters having less than 20% of the maximum read count were discarded. TCRdb reprocessing: public reads trimmed at Q25 with fastp, clones called with MiXCR, in-frame beta chains kept. Identical CDR3 proteins give one entry, which carries the most common genes and DNA. For this entry, the V and J calls and clone size follow TCRdb and not the study's own pipeline. Within this sample are 300,000 to 400,000 distinct CDR3 sequences, with about 21% of them counted one time only. 0.81% of the sample rests with the top ten.

Sequencing was performed on naive CD8+ T cells from blood, with Jurkat cell RNA spiked in. In light of the paper, this sample's cell subset or site label describes: FACS-sorted CD8+CD4-CCR7+CD45RA+ naive T cells. The V and J genes are TRBV19 and TRBJ1-5; too little of a D gene remains to name it. The receptor was isolated from a human donor in good health. Some libraries in this study had Jurkat cell RNA spiked in. In nucleotides, the sequence is TGTGCCAGTAGTATTGATGATAGCAATCAGCCCCAGCATTTT. It translates as CASSIDDSNQPQHF.